The clone carrying this T cell receptor (beta chain) was counted a few times. Its antigen is not known. These data come from a study of identical twins. Broader study findings: Beta out-of-frame twin sharing showed a weaker excess. When twins shared out-of-frame alpha sequences, those sequences had excess low generation probability.

The V and J ends lost 2 bases and 4 bases respectively, with 13 bases between them. CDR1 LGHDT and CDR2 YNNKEL come from the germline V gene (reference sequence). The CDR3 runs 15 residues. Template switching created a universal primer site, and the cDNA included unique molecular identifiers. TCRdb called the 5' RACE reads again in MiXCR, with one record for every CDR3 protein. The top ten clones hold roughly 3% of a sample with a few hundred thousand distinct CDR3 sequences, approximately 10% of them seen once. These data are also associated with another study on yellow fever vaccine responses in identical twins.

The specimen was PBMCs. This TCR came from a woman younger than 35 in good health. V and J are TRBV3-1 and TRBJ2-3, with D tentatively TRBD1 (5 bases). In nucleotides, the CDR3 is TGTGCCAGCAGCCAATGGGGCGGAGCCTCAGATACGCAGTATTTT. As protein: CASSQWGGASDTQYF.